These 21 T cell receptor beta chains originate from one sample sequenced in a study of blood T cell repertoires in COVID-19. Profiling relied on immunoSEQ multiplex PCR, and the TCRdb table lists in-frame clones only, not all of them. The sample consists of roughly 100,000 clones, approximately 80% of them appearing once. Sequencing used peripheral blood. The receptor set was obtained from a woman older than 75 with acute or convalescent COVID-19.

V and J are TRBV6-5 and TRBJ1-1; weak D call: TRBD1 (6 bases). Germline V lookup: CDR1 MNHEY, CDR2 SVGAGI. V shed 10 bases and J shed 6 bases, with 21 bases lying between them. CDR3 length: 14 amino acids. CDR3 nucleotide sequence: TGTGCCACCCAGGGGTCGGTGAGTGTGGCTGAAGCTTTCTTT. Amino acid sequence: CATQGSVSVAEAFF.

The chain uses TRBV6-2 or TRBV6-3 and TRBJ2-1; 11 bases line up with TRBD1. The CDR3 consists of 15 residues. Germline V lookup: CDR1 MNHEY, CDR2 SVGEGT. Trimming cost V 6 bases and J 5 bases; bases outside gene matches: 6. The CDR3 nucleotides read TGTGCCAGCAGCCCTCGGACAGGGGGCCACAATGAGCAGTTCTTC. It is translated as CASSPRTGGHNEQFF.

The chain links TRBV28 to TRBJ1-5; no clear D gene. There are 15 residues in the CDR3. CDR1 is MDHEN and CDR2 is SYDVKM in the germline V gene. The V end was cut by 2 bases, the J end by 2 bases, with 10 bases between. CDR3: CASSLGDAGNQPQHF. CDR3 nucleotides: TGTGCCAGCAGTTTAGGAGACGCGGGCAATCAGCCCCAGCATTTT. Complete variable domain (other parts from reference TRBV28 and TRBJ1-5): DVKVTQSSRYLVKRTGEKVFLECVQDMDHENMFWYRQDPGLGLRLIYFSYDVKMKEKGDIPEGYSVSREKKERFSLILESASTNQTSMYLCASSLGDAGNQPQHFGDGTRLSIL.

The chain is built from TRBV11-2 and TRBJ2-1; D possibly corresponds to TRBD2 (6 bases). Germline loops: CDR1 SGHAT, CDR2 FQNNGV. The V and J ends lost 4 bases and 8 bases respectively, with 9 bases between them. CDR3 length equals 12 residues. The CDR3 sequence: CASSWGGDEQFF. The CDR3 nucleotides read TGTGCCAGCAGCTGGGGAGGAGATGAGCAGTTCTTC.

DNA of the CDR3: TGTGCCAGCAAAGGACTAGCGGGATACACCGGGGAGCTGTTTTTT. This gives the protein CASKGLAGYTGELFF. This chain uses TRBV2 with TRBJ2-2, with TRBD2 identical over 12 bases. The junction had 3 bases not matched to a gene; V was cut back by 7 bases and J by 3 bases. This CDR3 region has 15 residues. The germline V gene encodes CDR1 SNHLY and CDR2 FYNNEI.

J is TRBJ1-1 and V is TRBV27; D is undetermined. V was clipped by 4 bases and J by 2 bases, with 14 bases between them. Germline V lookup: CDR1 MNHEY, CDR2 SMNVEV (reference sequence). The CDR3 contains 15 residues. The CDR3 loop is CASSYDPAGNTEAFF. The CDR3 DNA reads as TGTGCCAGCAGTTATGACCCGGCGGGTAACACTGAAGCTTTCTTT.

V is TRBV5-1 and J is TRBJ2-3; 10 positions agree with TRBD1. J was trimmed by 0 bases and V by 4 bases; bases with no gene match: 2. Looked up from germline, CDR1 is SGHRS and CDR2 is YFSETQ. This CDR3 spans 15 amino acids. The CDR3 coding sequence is TGCGCCAGCAGCGGGGGACAGGGGAGCACAGATACGCAGTATTTT. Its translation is CASSGGQGSTDTQYF.

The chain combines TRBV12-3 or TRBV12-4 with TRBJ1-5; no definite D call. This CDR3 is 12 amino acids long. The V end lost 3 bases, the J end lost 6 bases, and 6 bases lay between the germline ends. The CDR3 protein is CASSFVGQPQHF. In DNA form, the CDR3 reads TGTGCCAGCAGTTTCGTCGGTCAGCCCCAGCATTTT.

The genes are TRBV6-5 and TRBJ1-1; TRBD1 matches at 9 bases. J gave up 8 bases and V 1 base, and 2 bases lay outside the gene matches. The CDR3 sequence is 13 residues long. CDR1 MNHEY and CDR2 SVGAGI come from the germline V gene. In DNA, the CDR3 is TGTGCCAGCAGTTACTACGGGACAGGGGAAGCTTTCTTT. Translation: CASSYYGTGEAFF.

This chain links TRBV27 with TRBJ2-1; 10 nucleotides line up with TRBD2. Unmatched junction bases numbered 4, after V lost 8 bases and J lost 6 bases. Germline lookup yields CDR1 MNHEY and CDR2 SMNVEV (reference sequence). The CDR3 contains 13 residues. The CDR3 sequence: CASHRTSGNEQFF. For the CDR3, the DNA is TGTGCCAGCCATCGGACTAGCGGCAATGAGCAGTTCTTC.

The CDR3 DNA reads TGCAGTGCTAGTAGGGGGCCTTTGACTGAAGCTTTCTTT. It is translated as CSASRGPLTEAFF. This chain joins TRBV20-1 and TRBJ1-1; 7 positions agree with TRBD1. The CDR3 runs to 13 residues. Germline V gives CDR1 DFQATT, CDR2 SNEGSKA (reference sequence). Germline trimming cut 3 bases from V and 5 bases from J; bases unmatched to any gene: 6.

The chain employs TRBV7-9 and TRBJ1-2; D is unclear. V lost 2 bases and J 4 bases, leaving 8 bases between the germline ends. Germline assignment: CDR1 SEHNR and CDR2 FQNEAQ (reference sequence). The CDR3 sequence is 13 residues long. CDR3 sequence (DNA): TGTGCCAGCAGCTTAATGACATCCTATGGCTACACCTTC. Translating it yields CASSLMTSYGYTF.

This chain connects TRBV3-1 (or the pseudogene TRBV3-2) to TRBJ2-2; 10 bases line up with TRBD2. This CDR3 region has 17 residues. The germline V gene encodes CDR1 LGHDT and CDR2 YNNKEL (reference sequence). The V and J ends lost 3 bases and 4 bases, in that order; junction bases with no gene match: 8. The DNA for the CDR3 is TGTGCCAGCAGCCACAGCGGGAGGGTCGGCGGCACCGGGGAGCTGTTTTTT. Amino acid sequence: CASSHSGRVGGTGELFF.

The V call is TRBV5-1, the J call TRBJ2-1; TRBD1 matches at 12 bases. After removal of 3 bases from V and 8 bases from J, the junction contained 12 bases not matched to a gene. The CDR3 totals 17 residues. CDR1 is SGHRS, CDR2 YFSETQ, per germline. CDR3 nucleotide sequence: TGCGCCAGCAGCTCCGCCTGGGGGACAGGGGGCTTGGATGAGCAGTTCTTC. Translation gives CASSSAWGTGGLDEQFF.

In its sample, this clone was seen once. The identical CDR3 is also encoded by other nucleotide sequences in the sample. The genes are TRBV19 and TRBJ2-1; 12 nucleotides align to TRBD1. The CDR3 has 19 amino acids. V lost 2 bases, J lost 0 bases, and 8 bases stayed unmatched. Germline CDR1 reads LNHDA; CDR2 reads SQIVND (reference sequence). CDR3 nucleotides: TGTGCCAGTAGTATAAGGGGACAGGGGGCGATAAGCTCCTACAATGAGCAGTTCTTC. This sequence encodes CASSIRGQGAISSYNEQFF.

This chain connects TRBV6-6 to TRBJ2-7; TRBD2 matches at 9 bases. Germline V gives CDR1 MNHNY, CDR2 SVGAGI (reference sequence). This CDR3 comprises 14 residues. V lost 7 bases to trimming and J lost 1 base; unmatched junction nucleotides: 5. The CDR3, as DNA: TGTGCCAGCAAGTCTCTAGCGGGATCCTACGAGCAGTACTTC. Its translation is CASKSLAGSYEQYF.

CDR3 protein: CASSQSQNTEAFF. CDR3 coding DNA: TGTGCCAGCAGCCAAAGCCAGAACACTGAAGCTTTCTTT. V is TRBV3-1 (or the pseudogene TRBV3-2) and J is TRBJ1-1; D not certain. The CDR3 is 13 amino acids. The V and J ends lost 2 bases and 1 base respectively, with 5 bases between them. Per the germline V gene, CDR1 is LGHDT and CDR2 is YNNKEL (reference sequence).

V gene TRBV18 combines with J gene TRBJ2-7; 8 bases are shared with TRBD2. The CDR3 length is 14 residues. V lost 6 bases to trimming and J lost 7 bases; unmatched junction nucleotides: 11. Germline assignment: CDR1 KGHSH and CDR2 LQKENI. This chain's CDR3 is CASSPTSGPWEQYF. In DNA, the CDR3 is TGTGCCAGCTCCCCAACTAGCGGCCCCTGGGAGCAGTACTTC. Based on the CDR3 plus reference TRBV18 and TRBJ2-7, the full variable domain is NAGVMQNPRHLVRRRGQEARLRCSPMKGHSHVYWYRQLPEEGLKFMVYLQKENIIDESGMPKERFSAEFPKEGPSILRIQQVVRGDSAAYFCASSPTSGPWEQYFGPGTRLTVT.

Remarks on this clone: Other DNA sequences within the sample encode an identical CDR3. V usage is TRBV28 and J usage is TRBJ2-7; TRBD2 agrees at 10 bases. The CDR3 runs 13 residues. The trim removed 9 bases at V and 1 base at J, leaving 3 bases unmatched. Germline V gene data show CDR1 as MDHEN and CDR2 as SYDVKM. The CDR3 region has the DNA TGTGCCAGTCGGACTAGCGGTTCCTACGAGCAGTACTTC. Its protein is CASRTSGSYEQYF.

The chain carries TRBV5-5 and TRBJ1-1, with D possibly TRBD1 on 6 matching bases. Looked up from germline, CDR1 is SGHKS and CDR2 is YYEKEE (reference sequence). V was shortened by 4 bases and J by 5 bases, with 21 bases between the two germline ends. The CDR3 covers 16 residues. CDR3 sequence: CASSRRGVQGDTEAFF. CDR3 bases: TGTGCCAGCAGCCGAAGGGGTGTACAGGGTGATACTGAAGCTTTCTTT.

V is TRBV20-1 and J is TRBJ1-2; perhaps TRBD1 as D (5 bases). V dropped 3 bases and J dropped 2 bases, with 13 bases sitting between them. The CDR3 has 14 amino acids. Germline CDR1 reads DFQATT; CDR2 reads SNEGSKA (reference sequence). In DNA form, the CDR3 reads TGCAGTGCTAGTCTTGTCAGGGAAAACTATGGCTACACCTTC. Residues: CSASLVRENYGYTF.